The 4 T cell receptor beta chains reported below all come from one sample, sequenced in a study of T cell changes during pregnancy in multiple sclerosis. Generated by immunoSEQ multiplex PCR, the TCRdb table keeps only in-frame clones and is missing some. The sample yields 50,000 to 60,000 clones, 91% seen once. This specimen consisted of peripheral blood, obtained after pregnancy. These TCRs come from a female donor in good health, enrolled as a control in a pregnancy study.

The chain recombines TRBV11-2 with TRBJ1-1; D gene uncertain. Looked up from germline, CDR1 is SGHAT and CDR2 is FQNNGV. The V and J ends lost 3 bases and 2 bases respectively, with 10 bases between them. The CDR3 covers 14 residues. CDR3 loop: CASSFRIVNTEAFF. The CDR3 DNA reads TGTGCCAGCAGCTTTCGTATTGTAAACACTGAAGCTTTCTTT.

V gene TRBV14 combines with J gene TRBJ1-1; 8 positions match TRBD1. V shed 3 bases and J 11 bases; nucleotides not matched to a gene: 11. The CDR3 runs to 14 residues. CDR1 and CDR2 from the germline V gene are SGHDN and FVKESK. CDR3 residues: CASSQLETGAGAFF. In DNA form, the CDR3 reads TGTGCCAGCAGCCAGCTCGAGACAGGGGCGGGGGCTTTCTTT.

The CDR3 is CASSRLGVVGTDTQYF. DNA of the CDR3: TGCGCCAGCAGCCGACTAGGGGTGGTGGGCACAGATACGCAGTATTTT. This chain uses TRBV5-1 with TRBJ2-3; possible D gene TRBD2, 6 bases. Trimming removed 4 bases from V and 1 base from J, with 16 bases in between. Germline V lookup: CDR1 SGHRS, CDR2 YFSETQ. The CDR3 covers 16 residues.

This chain connects TRBV2 to TRBJ2-1; perhaps TRBD2 as D (7 bases). CDR3 length equals 17 residues. V was clipped by 7 bases and J by 8 bases, with 27 bases between them. From germline, CDR1 is SNHLY and CDR2 FYNNEI. CDR3 sequence (DNA): TGTGCCAGCATGGACTATTTAGAGGGGGGGGCCTCGGATGAGCAGTTCTTC. It is translated as CASMDYLEGGASDEQFF.